The clone carrying this T cell receptor (beta chain) was seen many times. Little can be read into the size of this beta chain, an off-target read in a library designed for alpha chains. This specimen comes from a study of spatial heterogeneity in lung cancer. Study-level information: More than eight raw reads, on average, carried each unique TCR and UMI combination.

Every cDNA TCR molecule received its own unique molecular identifier. From the 5' RACE reads, TCRdb called clonotypes with MiXCR, one entry per CDR3 protein. The sample lists more than 950 distinct CDR3 sequences, 5% to 8.5% occurring once. Time point here: sample taken at primary tumor resection. TCRs were sequenced from unsorted whole RNA of tumor, nontumor lung or PBMC. Samples were donated by 72 untreated early-stage non-small cell lung cancer patients. Sequenced material: normal lung tissue next to the tumor, taken at surgery. This TCR was recovered from a male donor with early-stage non-small cell lung cancer.

The chain's CDR3 is CASWTGSSTDTQYF. The CDR3 DNA is TGCGCCAGCTGGACCGGCTCTAGCACAGATACGCAGTATTTT. The V gene is TRBV5-1, the J gene TRBJ2-3; D is unresolved. Germline values: CDR1 SGHRS, CDR2 YFSETQ. Trimming stripped 7 bases from V and 0 bases from J, with 12 bases between. The CDR3 is 14 amino acids.